The source of this TCR beta chain is a study of blood T cell repertoires in COVID-19. Only in-frame clones appear in the TCRdb table, and some are missing; sequencing was by immunoSEQ multiplex PCR. Here the sample spans approximately 71,000 clones, around 80% being singletons. V lost 6 bases and J lost 2; bases outside the gene matches: 10. The CDR3 contains 16 residues. CDR1 and CDR2 from the germline V gene are SNHLY and FYNNEI. V usage is TRBV2 and J usage is TRBJ2-1; 7 bases are a match to TRBD2. This receptor was taken from a man between 60 and 70 years old with active or convalescent COVID-19. Sequenced input: peripheral blood. CDR3 sequence reads: CASRGGSGAPYNEQFF. The CDR3 DNA is TGTGCCAGCAGGGGGGGGAGCGGGGCCCCCTACAATGAGCAGTTCTTC.